This T cell receptor beta chain came from a study of blood T cell dynamics during melanoma immunotherapy. Whole-study results and caveats: Disease-control patients' PBMC repertoires became either more clonal or more diverse at W3. It remained unknown if the driving T cell clones were melanoma-specific.

Time point meaning: week 3, after first cycle of checkpoint inhibitor. One draw preceded checkpoint blockade; another followed its first cycle at week 3. The assay was immunoSEQ multiplex PCR, and TCRdb's table has in-frame clones only and misses some. The data show some 20,000 clones, 70% to 90% seen once. CDR1 is SQVTM, CDR2 ANQGSEA, per germline. This CDR3 has 15 residues. V lost 2 bases and J lost 4, with 16 bases in between. As regards this clone: The antigen remains unidentified.

The sequenced sample was blood, obtained from a patient treated with checkpoint blockade. V and J are TRBV29-1 and TRBJ2-3; D unclear. The receptor's source is a human donor with melanoma. CDR3 DNA: TGCAGCGTTGAAAAGTCCCCTTCTGTATCAGATACGCAGTATTTT. Residues: CSVEKSPSVSDTQYF.